This T cell receptor beta chain was documented in a study of OX40 agonist ivuxolimab in advanced cancers. Across the study: Aged 23 to 79 with a mean of around 60 years, they were more than 80% male.

Profiled with immunoSEQ multiplex PCR; TCRdb holds only in-frame clones, not every one. This sample has tens of thousands of clones, with approximately 88% found just once. Germline V lookup: CDR1 SGHTA, CDR2 FQGNSA. Trimming cost V 5 bases and J 6 bases, with 16 bases left between them. The CDR3 loop spans 15 amino acids. This chain joins TRBV7-2 and TRBJ2-2, with D hard to call. The source material was CD4+ or CD8+ T cells sorted from blood, sampled in a trial of the OX40 agonist ivuxolimab. This receptor was obtained from an adult with an advanced solid tumor such as melanoma, head and neck, liver or kidney cancer. CDR3 loop: CASSPSRVGSGELFF. The CDR3 DNA sequence: TGTGCCAGCAGCCCTAGTAGGGTCGGGTCCGGGGAGCTGTTTTTT.